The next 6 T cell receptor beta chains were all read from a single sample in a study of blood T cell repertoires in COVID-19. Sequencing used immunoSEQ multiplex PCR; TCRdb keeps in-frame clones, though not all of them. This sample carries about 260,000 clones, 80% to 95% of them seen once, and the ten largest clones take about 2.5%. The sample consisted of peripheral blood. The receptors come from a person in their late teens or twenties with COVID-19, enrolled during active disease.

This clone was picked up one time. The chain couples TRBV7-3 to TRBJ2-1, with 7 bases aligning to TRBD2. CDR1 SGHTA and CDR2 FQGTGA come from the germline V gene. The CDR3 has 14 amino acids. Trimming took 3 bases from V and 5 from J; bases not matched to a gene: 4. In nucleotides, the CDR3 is TGTGCCAGCAGCTTGGGACTATCCAACAATGAGCAGTTCTTC. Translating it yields CASSLGLSNNEQFF.

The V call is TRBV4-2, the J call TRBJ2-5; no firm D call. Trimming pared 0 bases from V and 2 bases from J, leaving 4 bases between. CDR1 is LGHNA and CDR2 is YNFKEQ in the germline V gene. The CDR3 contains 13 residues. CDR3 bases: TGTGCCAGCAGCCAAGACAGGCAAGAGACCCAGTACTTC. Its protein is CASSQDRQETQYF.

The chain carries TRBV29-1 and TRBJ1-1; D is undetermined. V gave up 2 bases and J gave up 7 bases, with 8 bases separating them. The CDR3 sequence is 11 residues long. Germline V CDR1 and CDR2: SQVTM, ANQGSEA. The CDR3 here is CSVETGIEAFF. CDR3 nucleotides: TGCAGCGTTGAAACCGGGATTGAAGCTTTCTTT.

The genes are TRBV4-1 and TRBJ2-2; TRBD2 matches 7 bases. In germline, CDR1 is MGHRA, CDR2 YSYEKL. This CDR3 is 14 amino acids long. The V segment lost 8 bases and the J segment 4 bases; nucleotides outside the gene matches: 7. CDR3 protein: CASLGVAGTGELFF. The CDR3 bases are TGCGCCAGCCTTGGGGTAGCGGGCACCGGGGAGCTGTTTTTT.

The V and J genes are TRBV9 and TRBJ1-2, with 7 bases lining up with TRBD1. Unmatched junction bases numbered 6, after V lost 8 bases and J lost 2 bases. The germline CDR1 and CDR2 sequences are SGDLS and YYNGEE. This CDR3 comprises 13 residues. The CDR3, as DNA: TGTGCCAGTAATACAGGGGAGAACTATGGCTACACCTTC. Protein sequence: CASNTGENYGYTF.

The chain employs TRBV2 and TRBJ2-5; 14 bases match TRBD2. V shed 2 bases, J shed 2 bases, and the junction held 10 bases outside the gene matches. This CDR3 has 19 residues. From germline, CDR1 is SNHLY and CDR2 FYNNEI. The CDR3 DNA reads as TGTGCCAGCAGTGAAAGCGTACAGGGACTAGCGGGAGTACAAGAGACCCAGTACTTC. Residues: CASSESVQGLAGVQETQYF.